These 14 T cell receptor beta chains share one sample of origin, sequenced in a study of shared clonotypes between healthy human individuals. TCRdb's table, derived via immunoSEQ multiplex PCR, lists solely in-frame clones and lacks some. The table records more than 1,200,000 clones, 98% to 99% of them present only once. The sample comprised naive CD4+ T cells sorted from blood. Subset meaning: CD45RA+ positively selected. The receptors stem from a man aged 30 to 39 in good health.

The chain links TRBV18 to TRBJ1-3; D remains ambiguous. Per germline, CDR1 KGHSH and CDR2 LQKENI. Trimming left V 0 bases short and J 0 bases short, with 9 bases between. The CDR3 length is 16 residues. In DNA, the CDR3 is TGTGCCAGCTCACCACCCGGAAGCCGCTCTGGAAACACCATATATTTT. Amino acid sequence: CASSPPGSRSGNTIYF.

A remark on this clone: Different DNA sequences within this sample yield the same CDR3. The V gene is TRBV5-5, the J gene TRBJ2-3, with D perhaps TRBD1 or TRBD2 (5 bases each). This CDR3 spans 12 amino acids. Germline V gene data show CDR1 as SGHKS and CDR2 as YYEKEE (reference sequence). Trimming left V 4 bases short and J 4 bases short, with 7 bases between. The CDR3 is CASSPGPDTQYF. Here the CDR3 DNA reads TGTGCCAGCAGCCCGGGGCCAGATACGCAGTATTTT.

CDR3 bases: TGTGCCAGCAGCCTTCACGGCGGCTACACCTTC. It encodes CASSLHGGYTF. The chain has TRBV28 and TRBJ1-2; no clear D gene. Germline CDR1 MDHEN, CDR2 SYDVKM. With 6 bases removed from V and 8 bases from J, the gap between germline ends came to 10 bases. The CDR3 consists of 11 residues.

This rearrangement joins TRBV7-2 to TRBJ1-1, with unresolved D. The CDR3 is made up of 14 amino acids. Germline-derived CDR1 and CDR2 are SGHTA and FQGNSA. Trimming cost V 3 bases and J 1 base, with 9 bases left between them. CDR3 sequence (DNA): TGTGCCAGCAGCTTCTTCATGGGGAACACTGAAGCTTTCTTT. Amino acid sequence: CASSFFMGNTEAFF.

V is TRBV7-2 and J is TRBJ2-2; possibly TRBD2 for D (5 bases). Germline values: CDR1 SGHTA, CDR2 FQGNSA. V was pared by 5 bases and J by 8 bases, with 18 bases between. There are 15 residues in the CDR3. The CDR3 loop is CASSPDFRSLGELFF. The CDR3 DNA reads TGTGCCAGCAGCCCGGACTTCAGGAGTCTTGGGGAGCTGTTTTTT.

V is TRBV7-2 and J is TRBJ2-1; TRBD2 is a possible D gene (5 bases). CDR3 length equals 13 residues. Germline V lookup: CDR1 SGHTA, CDR2 FQGNSA. V was clipped by 2 bases and J by 8 bases, with 10 bases between them. CDR3 in DNA: TGTGCCAGCAGCTTAATTAGGGAGTATGAGCAGTTCTTC. This codes for CASSLIREYEQFF.

This sequence joins TRBV5-1 and TRBJ2-1, with 10 bases that match TRBD2. The V and J ends lost 4 bases and 4 bases, in that order; junction bases with no gene match: 8. Per germline, CDR1 SGHRS and CDR2 YFSETQ. CDR3 length equals 16 residues. This CDR3 reads CASSPGLAVPYNEQFF. The CDR3 nucleotides are TGCGCCAGCAGCCCCGGACTAGCGGTTCCATACAATGAGCAGTTCTTC.

V is TRBV27 and J is TRBJ2-7, with TRBD2 identical over 9 bases. Germline CDR1 reads MNHEY; CDR2 reads SMNVEV (reference sequence). The CDR3 covers 16 residues. The J segment lost 2 bases and the V segment lost 6 bases, leaving 11 bases of the junction unmatched. The CDR3 region has the DNA TGTGCCAGCAGCCCAAATAGACTAGCGGCCGCCTACGAGCAGTACTTC. Translated, it gives CASSPNRLAAAYEQYF.

The rearrangement joins TRBV29-1 to TRBJ2-5; D may correspond to TRBD1 or TRBD2 (5 bases each). Germline V lookup: CDR1 SQVTM, CDR2 ANQGSEA. The CDR3 is made up of 11 amino acids. The ends were cut back, 8 bases at V and 5 bases at J, with 12 bases in the middle. CDR3 in amino acids: CSPRDPETQYF. The CDR3 coding sequence is TGCAGCCCAAGGGACCCGGAGACCCAGTACTTC.

The rearrangement links TRBV29-1 to TRBJ2-5; 7 bases agree with TRBD2. CDR1 SQVTM and CDR2 ANQGSEA come from the germline V gene. The CDR3 extends over 13 amino acids. J was trimmed by 7 bases and V by 7 bases; bases with no gene match: 12. This CDR3 is CSAGEGPHGTQYF. In DNA, the CDR3 is TGCAGCGCCGGGGAGGGCCCCCACGGGACCCAGTACTTC.

This rearrangement joins TRBV20-1 to TRBJ2-5; D is unclear. V lost 5 bases and J lost 2, with 3 bases in between. This CDR3 spans 10 amino acids. Germline V gives CDR1 DFQATT, CDR2 SNEGSKA (reference sequence). The chain's CDR3 is CSAPQETQYF. For the CDR3, the DNA is TGCAGTGCTCCACAAGAGACCCAGTACTTC.

Here the CDR3 reads CASRSTGYSYEQYF. CDR3 DNA sequence: TGTGCCAGCAGATCTACAGGGTACTCCTACGAGCAGTACTTC. This chain links TRBV28 with TRBJ2-7, with D perhaps matching TRBD1 (6 bases). The CDR3 runs 14 residues. Germline V gene lookup returns CDR1 MDHEN and CDR2 SYDVKM. V was shortened by 6 bases and J by 0 bases, with 12 bases between the two germline ends.

The chain carries TRBV20-1 and TRBJ2-5; D unclear. Looked up from germline, CDR1 is DFQATT and CDR2 is SNEGSKA (reference sequence). Trimming took off 6 bases at V and 7 bases at J, with 12 bases between the two ends. The CDR3 sequence is 11 residues long. The CDR3 loop is CSAKKEVTQYF. CDR3 DNA: TGCAGTGCAAAAAAAGAGGTGACCCAGTACTTC.

The V and J genes are TRBV18 and TRBJ2-1; no firm D call. Trimming cost V 3 bases and J 0 bases, with 12 bases left between them. CDR3 length equals 16 residues. Per germline, CDR1 KGHSH and CDR2 LQKENI. CDR3 DNA sequence: TGTGCCAGCTCACCGTCCGTAGCCAGCTCCTACAATGAGCAGTTCTTC. Translated, it gives CASSPSVASSYNEQFF.